One TCR beta chain is described in this entry. No antigen is known for it. This entry belongs to a study of CXCR3-negative and CXCR3-positive naive CD8 T cells. As for the study in general: With about 1.5 +/- 0.3 million reads per library, the TRB reads numbered around 140 million in total.

The method, 5' RACE with UMI labels, was used to prepare the TRB cDNA libraries. For each CDR3 protein, TCRdb gives one entry from its re-call of the 5' RACE reads, without DNA. The listing records some 140,000 distinct CDR3 sequences. CDR1 and CDR2 from the germline V gene are MDHEN and SYDVKM. The CDR3 spans 13 residues. Study-level findings and limits: Cryopreserved cells partially lost CXCR3 expression, and fresh PBMCs were used in most assays. CXCR3-positive naive cells carried more hydrophobic TRB CDR3s than CXCR3-negative naive cells did.

Sorting was done in triplicate for each CD8+ T cell subset (roughly 300,000 cells each). This sequence originates from a human donor in good health. Some clones in this sample may be carry-over from other donors' samples. Sequencing used naive CXCR3+ CD8+ T cells from blood. Subset indicated: CD45RO-CCR7+CD27+CD95- naive CD8+ T cells expressing CXCR3 (TNR3+). The chain uses TRBV28 and TRBJ2-7; TCRdb returns TRBD2, unconfirmable since there is no DNA. The CDR3 sequence is CASSFERRTEQYF. The complete variable domain, with remaining parts taken from reference TRBV28 and TRBJ2-7, reads DVKVTQSSRYLVKRTGEKVFLECVQDMDHENMFWYRQDPGLGLRLIYFSYDVKMKEKGDIPEGYSVSREKKERFSLILESASTNQTSMYLCASSFERRTEQYFGPGTRLTVT.